The entry below describes one T cell receptor beta chain. Its antigen remains undetermined. No much larger clone exists at a distance of one base, and base qualities are not known. This record comes from a study of T cell changes during pregnancy in multiple sclerosis (dated by TCRdb to about 2019). With regard to the full study: The study looked at changes in the T cell repertoire across pregnancy in women with multiple sclerosis.

A distance of 9 bases separates the germline ends of V and J, which lose 6 bases and 1 base respectively. The germline V gene gives CDR1 as KGHSH and CDR2 as LQKENI. The CDR3 has 13 amino acids, counting the end cysteine and phenylalanine. The kept DNA is CDR3 alone, 39 bases in frame from the first base. The receptor library was made with the immunoSEQ multiplex PCR assay. Held by TCRdb, this immuneACCESS table contains in-frame sequences only and omits some clones. Under half of the omission traces to an unresolved V gene where checked; the cause of the rest is unknown. The sample includes 60,000 to 65,000 clones, with roughly 91% observed a single time. The ten largest clones represent roughly 2.1% of the sample.

This TCR was sampled from a female donor in good health, enrolled as a control in a pregnancy study. The specimen was peripheral blood, collected in the second trimester of pregnancy. The rearrangement joined TRBV18 to TRBJ1-1; no confident D gene assignment can be made. The DNA sequence is as follows: TGTGCCAGCTCTTCCACACAGAACACTGAAGCTTTCTTT. Its translation reads: CASSSTQNTEAFF.